The rows below give T cell receptor beta chains drawn from one sample of a study of metastatic and nonmetastatic thyroid tumors. TCRdb re-analyzed the PCR reads using MiXCR. The table includes some 16,000 clones, under 25% detected once. Source material: tumor tissue. Receptor source: a female donor with papillary thyroid cancer or a benign thyroid nodule (not recorded which). Some clones in this sample may be carry-over from other donors' samples. CDR3s include the opening cysteine and the closing phenylalanine or tryptophan. Fields, in order: CDR3 protein, V gene, J gene.

CDR3aa: CAIAGYLTYEQYF; v_gene: TRBV6-1; j_gene: TRBJ2-7
CDR3aa: CASTPPVGPSSYNEQFF; v_gene: TRBV6-5; j_gene: TRBJ2-1
CDR3aa: CASSRRGNTGELFF; v_gene: TRBV18; j_gene: TRBJ2-2
CDR3aa: CAWSARDRGEETQYF; v_gene: TRBV30; j_gene: TRBJ2-5
CDR3aa: CASSLTPGPTRFGYTF; v_gene: TRBV28; j_gene: TRBJ1-2
CDR3aa: CASSEWASGTSTDTQYF; v_gene: TRBV2; j_gene: TRBJ2-3
CDR3aa: CASSYEGYTGELFF; v_gene: TRBV6-5; j_gene: TRBJ2-2
CDR3aa: CASNRAGAVNTEAFF; v_gene: TRBV27; j_gene: TRBJ1-1
CDR3aa: CSARDPQQGSSTEAFF; v_gene: TRBV20-1; j_gene: TRBJ1-1
CDR3aa: CASSPTVAVSSYEQYF; v_gene: TRBV11-3; j_gene: TRBJ2-7
CDR3aa: CSARDLRGAGNQPQHF; v_gene: TRBV20-1; j_gene: TRBJ1-5
CDR3aa: CASRTLGQADATNEKLFF; v_gene: TRBV7-8; j_gene: TRBJ1-4
CDR3aa: CASSHNRDVNTEAFF; v_gene: TRBV7-9; j_gene: TRBJ1-1
CDR3aa: CASSYVGLTDTQYF; v_gene: TRBV6-5; j_gene: TRBJ2-3
CDR3aa: CSAAGTYGVGEQYF; v_gene: TRBV20-1; j_gene: TRBJ2-7
CDR3aa: CSVEVGLAGDPISYEQYF; v_gene: TRBV29-1; j_gene: TRBJ2-7
CDR3aa: CASSQDGSGNEQFF; v_gene: TRBV4-2; j_gene: TRBJ2-1
CDR3aa: CASSLSLLAGAGLNEQFF; v_gene: TRBV5-4; j_gene: TRBJ2-1
CDR3aa: CSANPLGGVSYEQYF; v_gene: TRBV20-1; j_gene: TRBJ2-7
CDR3aa: CATSDGSPTYEQYF; v_gene: TRBV15; j_gene: TRBJ2-7
CDR3aa: CASSLGTSNEQFF; v_gene: TRBV5-1; j_gene: TRBJ2-1
CDR3aa: CASSVGHRTGLAFF; v_gene: TRBV9; j_gene: TRBJ1-1
CDR3aa: CSARAVQSRSYEQYF; v_gene: TRBV20-1; j_gene: TRBJ2-7
CDR3aa: CARSWGNRNTEAFF; v_gene: TRBV6-1; j_gene: TRBJ1-1
CDR3aa: CSARQGTYGYTF; v_gene: TRBV20-1; j_gene: TRBJ1-2
CDR3aa: CASSLEGTVMNEQFF; v_gene: TRBV7-2; j_gene: TRBJ2-1
CDR3aa: CASSLVPGRASQETQYF; v_gene: TRBV11-2; j_gene: TRBJ2-5
CDR3aa: CSARLRTGENIQYF; v_gene: TRBV20-1; j_gene: TRBJ2-4
CDR3aa: CASSLRGQIQETQYF; v_gene: TRBV13; j_gene: TRBJ2-5
CDR3aa: CASSGAAQHF; v_gene: TRBV6-1; j_gene: TRBJ1-5
CDR3aa: CASSRVARGPHEQYF; v_gene: TRBV6-1; j_gene: TRBJ2-7
CDR3aa: CASTLPGLGSYGYTF; v_gene: TRBV19; j_gene: TRBJ1-2
CDR3aa: CASSLRIGWASAYEQYF; v_gene: TRBV5-4; j_gene: TRBJ2-7
CDR3aa: CASSPASGLSREQYF; v_gene: TRBV5-4; j_gene: TRBJ2-7
CDR3aa: CASSILRTSGSTYEQYF; v_gene: TRBV11-2; j_gene: TRBJ2-7
CDR3aa: CSARDPHGTDTQYF; v_gene: TRBV20-1; j_gene: TRBJ2-3